The 6 T cell receptor beta chains below come from one sample, sequenced in a study of CD8 T cells in ankylosing spondylitis. TCRdb redid the calling of the 5' RACE reads with MiXCR, one entry per CDR3 protein. The table includes approximately 190,000 distinct CDR3 sequences, over 10% detected once. Sequencing used blood, either unsorted or a sorted T cell fraction (not recorded which). The source is a female donor with ankylosing spondylitis or in good health (not recorded which).

This clonotype was recorded a few times. The chain couples TRBV30 to TRBJ2-7; D perhaps matches TRBD2 (6 bases). There are 12 residues in the CDR3. Germline V lookup: CDR1 GTSNPN, CDR2 SVGIG (reference sequence). Trimming removed 4 bases from V and 5 bases from J, with 12 bases in between. CDR3 amino acids: CAWMAGYNEQYF. DNA for the CDR3: TGTGCCTGGATGGCGGGATATAACGAGCAGTACTTC.

There are a few counts of this clonotype. The chain is built from TRBV28 and TRBJ2-5, with D uncertain. The CDR3 is 13 amino acids. Trimming left V 7 bases short and J 4 bases short, with 13 bases between. Germline values: CDR1 MDHEN, CDR2 SYDVKM. CDR3 protein: CASTPGWRETQYF. CDR3 in DNA: TGTGCCAGCACCCCCGGATGGCGAGAGACCCAGTACTTC.

In its sample, this clonotype was seen a few times. This chain links TRBV4-3 with TRBJ1-1; 8 nucleotides line up with TRBD1. The V gene end was trimmed by 4 bases and the J gene end by 6 bases; junction bases not matched to a gene: 16. Germline V gene lookup returns CDR1 LGHNA and CDR2 YSLEER. This CDR3 spans 17 amino acids. The CDR3 DNA follows: TGCGCCAGCAGCCGGAACTTTCAGGGGGCTCAAAGAGCTGAAGCTTTCTTT. Protein: CASSRNFQGAQRAEAFF.

This clonotype was counted ten times or more. The chain uses TRBV6-2 or TRBV6-3 and TRBJ2-7; D ambiguous. This CDR3 contains 11 residues. With 7 bases removed from V and 7 bases from J, the gap between germline ends came to 11 bases. Germline V gene data show CDR1 as MNHEY and CDR2 as SVGEGT. CDR3 sequence reads: CASNNGLEQYF. CDR3 nucleotides: TGTGCCAGCAATAACGGCCTGGAGCAGTACTTC.

This clonotype has a handful of counts. The chain couples TRBV14 to TRBJ2-5; 10 nucleotides match TRBD2. This CDR3 is built from 15 residues. Germline values: CDR1 SGHDN, CDR2 FVKESK. The V segment lost 5 bases and the J segment 4 bases; nucleotides outside the gene matches: 7. In DNA form, the CDR3 reads TGTGCCAGCAGCTCTAGCGGGAGACTTGGAGAGACCCAGTACTTC. Encoded protein: CASSSSGRLGETQYF. Full variable domain (missing parts from reference TRBV14 and TRBJ2-5): EAGVTQFPSHSVIEKGQTVTLRCDPISGHDNLYWYRRVMGKEIKFLLHFVKESKQDESGMPNNRFLAERTGGTYSTLKVQPAELEDSGVYFCASSSSGRLGETQYFGPGTRLLVL.

J is TRBJ2-3 and V is TRBV12-5; weak D call: TRBD2 (6 bases). The CDR3 has 15 residues. Germline V gene lookup returns CDR1 LGHNT and CDR2 FRNRAP. V was trimmed by 6 bases and J by 4 bases, leaving 17 bases between them. The CDR3 nucleotides read TGTGCTAGTGGCTCCGGGACTTGGCTGGCAGATACGCAGTATTTT. Amino acids: CASGSGTWLADTQYF.